The present T cell receptor beta chain was sequenced within a study of blood T cell repertoires in COVID-19. Study overall: Specimens from acute and convalescent COVID-19 originated in the United States, Italy and Spain. Nucleic acid was either cDNA or gDNA, and it came from T cells, B-cell-depleted T cells, or PBMCs.

Only one count was recorded for this clone. Original data processing: Amplification of reference gene primers was used by the study to estimate nucleated cell counts. TCRdb's table, derived via immunoSEQ multiplex PCR, lists solely in-frame clones and lacks some. The V and J calls and the clone size are those of that table, but D and trimming were determined from the DNA. The data contain about 170,000 clones, 74% of them singletons. The CDR3 is 15 residues long. Per the germline V gene, CDR1 is LNHDA and CDR2 is SQIVND (reference sequence). V was clipped by 9 bases and J by 2 bases; unmatched bases: 9.

Input material: peripheral blood. The clonotype was recovered from an elderly woman with acute or convalescent COVID-19. The chain carries TRBV19 and TRBJ2-5; 10 nucleotides match TRBD1. In DNA, the CDR3 is TGTGCCAGCAGCCAAGTGGGACAGGGGCAAGAGACCCAGTACTTC. Protein: CASSQVGQGQETQYF.